Presented here are 8 T cell receptor beta chains from one specimen sequenced in a study of shared clonotypes between healthy human individuals. TCRdb keeps only in-frame clones here, not all; method: immunoSEQ multiplex PCR. The sample yields hundreds of thousands of clones, approximately 80% seen once. The specimen was PBMCs. Receptor source: a woman between 40 and 50 years old in good health. Some clones in this sample may be carry-over from other donors' samples.

This clone was counted only a few times. The chain recombines TRBV27 with TRBJ1-1, with 7 bases fitting TRBD1. Germline V lookup: CDR1 MNHEY, CDR2 SMNVEV (reference sequence). V shed 4 bases and J 5 bases; nucleotides not matched to a gene: 7. The CDR3 runs 14 residues. In nucleotides, the CDR3 is TGTGCCAGCAGTTGGCAGGGGGATCGGACTGAAGCTTTCTTT. Its translation is CASSWQGDRTEAFF.

The rearrangement uses TRBV11-2 and TRBJ2-7, with D perhaps TRBD1 (5 bases). Germline assignment: CDR1 SGHAT and CDR2 FQNNGV. This CDR3 spans 17 amino acids. V was shortened by 2 bases and J by 3 bases, with 20 bases between the two germline ends. The chain's CDR3 is CASSLRAGRSTLYEQYF. Written as DNA, the CDR3 is TGTGCCAGCAGCTTAAGGGCAGGGCGATCAACCCTCTACGAGCAGTACTTC.

DNA for the CDR3: TGTGCCAGCAGTTACTCTCAGGGAACGAACGAGCAGTACTTC. Protein product: CASSYSQGTNEQYF. This sequence joins TRBV6-6 and TRBJ2-7; a weak D match, TRBD1 (5 bases). CDR3 length: 14 amino acids. The germline CDR1 and CDR2 sequences are MNHNY and SVGAGI (reference sequence). Trimming left V 0 bases short and J 5 bases short, with 11 bases between.

The V gene is TRBV11-3, the J gene TRBJ1-1; D is uncertain. CDR3 length equals 13 residues. CDR1 is SGHNT and CDR2 is YENEEA in the germline V gene. V was pared by 3 bases and J by 2 bases, with 7 bases between. The CDR3 DNA is TGTGCCAGCAGCTTTGGGTTCAACACTGAAGCTTTCTTT. Translation gives CASSFGFNTEAFF.

The CDR3 DNA reads as TGCGCCAGCAGCACGGGTAACTCAGGGGGTGGCACTGAAGCTTTCTTT. It translates to CASSTGNSGGGTEAFF. The V gene is TRBV5-1, the J gene TRBJ1-1, with 7 positions matching TRBD1. The CDR3 runs to 16 residues. The J segment lost 4 bases and the V segment lost 4 bases, leaving 13 bases of the junction unmatched. Germline values: CDR1 SGHRS, CDR2 YFSETQ.

This chain joins TRBV5-1 and TRBJ2-5; the D gene is possibly TRBD1 (6 bases). The CDR3 spans 16 residues. Deletions cut 3 bases from V and 5 bases from J, with 20 bases between. Germline V gives CDR1 SGHRS, CDR2 YFSETQ. CDR3 coding DNA: TGCGCCAGCAGCTCCACACCGGGACCCCAGGGGGAGACCCAGTACTTC. It yields the protein CASSSTPGPQGETQYF.

This chain links TRBV6-4 with TRBJ2-1, with D possibly being TRBD2 (6 bases). This CDR3 comprises 15 residues. Trimming cost V 6 bases and J 7 bases, with 19 bases left between them. Germline CDR1 reads MRHNA; CDR2 reads SNTAGT. In DNA form, the CDR3 reads TGTGCCAGCAGCCGTGGCCGGTCTAGCGCAAATGAGCAGTTCTTC. This gives the protein CASSRGRSSANEQFF.

As concerns this clone: Only one base separates this from a far larger clonotype, so it likely reflects a read error. This sequence joins TRBV29-1 and TRBJ1-1, with D possibly matching TRBD1 (5 bases). In germline, CDR1 is SQVTM, CDR2 ANQGSEA. This CDR3 contains 14 residues. Written as DNA, the CDR3 is TGCGGCGTAGCACTCGGGACGGCGGGTACTGAAGCTTTCTTT. As protein: CGVALGTAGTEAFF.